These 22 T cell receptor beta chains share one sample of origin, sequenced in a study of neoadjuvant nivolumab and ipilimumab in lung cancer. Profiling relied on immunoSEQ multiplex PCR, and the TCRdb table lists in-frame clones only, not all of them. This sample carries over 25,000 clones, 76% of them seen once, and the ten largest clones take 18%. This sample comprised tumor tissue, obtained after neoadjuvant nivolumab, alone or with ipilimumab, at or shortly before surgery. The receptors derive from an adult with non-small cell lung cancer.

This chain joins TRBV7-9 and TRBJ2-7; D unclear. The germline V gene encodes CDR1 SEHNR and CDR2 FQNEAQ (reference sequence). Trimming removed 1 base from V and 5 bases from J, with 6 bases in between. There are 12 residues in the CDR3. The CDR3 protein is CASSLESHEQYF. The CDR3 DNA reads TGTGCCAGCAGCTTAGAATCTCACGAGCAGTACTTC. The full variable domain, completed using reference TRBV7-9 and TRBJ2-7, is DTGVSQNPRHKITKRGQNVTFRCDPISEHNRLYWYRQTLGQGPEFLTYFQNEAQLEKSRLLSDRFSAERPKGSFSTLEIQRTEQGDSAMYLCASSLESHEQYFGPGTRLTVT.

The rearrangement links TRBV10-3 to TRBJ2-6; D not resolved. The CDR3 consists of 14 residues. The germline CDR1 and CDR2 sequences are ENHRY and SYGVKD. Trimming pared 3 bases from V and 4 bases from J, leaving 7 bases between. The CDR3 is CAISDGSGANVLTF. The CDR3 region has the DNA TGTGCCATCAGTGACGGGTCCGGGGCCAACGTCCTGACTTTC.

This sequence joins TRBV20-1 and TRBJ2-1; D gene ambiguous. CDR3 length: 11 residues. Trimming left V 6 bases short and J 5 bases short, with 8 bases between. From germline, CDR1 is DFQATT and CDR2 SNEGSKA (reference sequence). This CDR3 is CSASENNEQFF. Here the CDR3 DNA reads TGCAGTGCAAGCGAGAACAATGAGCAGTTCTTC.

V and J are TRBV29-1 and TRBJ2-5; D gene unclear. V gave up 4 bases and J gave up 1 base, with 13 bases separating them. The germline gives CDR1 SQVTM, CDR2 ANQGSEA. The CDR3 runs 14 residues. CDR3 residues: CSVVPRTFQETQYF. The CDR3 region has the DNA TGCAGCGTTGTTCCTAGAACCTTCCAAGAGACCCAGTACTTC.

The genes are TRBV6-1 and TRBJ2-3, with TRBD2 matching over 9 bases. Germline V gene lookup returns CDR1 MNHNS and CDR2 SASEGT. The CDR3 is made up of 15 amino acids. V was clipped by 2 bases and J by 0 bases; unmatched bases: 0. CDR3 in amino acids: CASSELAGSTDTQYF. Here the CDR3 DNA reads TGTGCCAGCAGTGAACTAGCGGGGAGCACAGATACGCAGTATTTT.

This clone came up once. This chain links TRBV5-4 with TRBJ2-3; TRBD2 agrees at 14 bases. This CDR3 has 17 amino acids. V trimming: 1 base; J trimming: 4 bases; junction bases outside the gene matches: 5. Germline V lookup: CDR1 SGHNT, CDR2 YYREEE (reference sequence). This chain's CDR3 is CASSLRGLAGGADTQYF. In nucleotides, the CDR3 is TGTGCCAGCAGCTTGAGAGGACTAGCGGGGGGCGCAGATACGCAGTATTTT.

The chain couples TRBV5-1 to TRBJ2-5; 7 bases fit TRBD2. This CDR3 has 15 residues. Germline CDR1 SGHRS, CDR2 YFSETQ. Losses at the gene ends were 0 bases for V and 6 bases for J; bases not matched to a gene: 8. CDR3 sequence reads: CASSLGASGAKTQYF. As DNA, the CDR3 is TGCGCCAGCAGCTTGGGAGCTAGCGGTGCCAAGACCCAGTACTTC.

V usage is TRBV5-1 and J usage is TRBJ1-4, with D maybe TRBD1 (6 bases). V was pared by 0 bases and J by 7 bases, with 16 bases between. This CDR3 contains 16 residues. In germline, CDR1 is SGHRS, CDR2 YFSETQ. The CDR3 nucleotides are TGCGCCAGCAGCTTGGGGGCCGGGACAAAGGGTGAAAAACTGTTTTTT. Its protein is CASSLGAGTKGEKLFF.

This clone was seen a handful of times. The rearrangement uses TRBV6-1 and TRBJ2-5; TRBD1 matches 8 bases. The CDR3 sequence is 17 residues long. In germline, CDR1 is MNHNS, CDR2 SASEGT. Trimming removed 1 base from V and 2 bases from J; junction bases left unmatched: 9. The CDR3 DNA reads TGTGCCAGCAGTGAAGAAGACAGGGGATATCGACAAGAGACCCAGTACTTC. The encoded protein is CASSEEDRGYRQETQYF.

This clone has more than one count but fewer than ten. V and J are TRBV29-1 and TRBJ1-2; 10 nucleotides line up with TRBD1. V gave up 5 bases and J gave up 3 bases; unmatched junction bases: 12. Looked up from germline, CDR1 is SQVTM and CDR2 is ANQGSEA. The CDR3 contains 16 residues. Here the CDR3 reads CSVTGTGEGDYYGYTF. CDR3 nucleotide sequence: TGCAGCGTTACCGGGACAGGGGAAGGGGACTACTATGGCTACACCTTC.

The chain uses TRBV2 and TRBJ1-4; D possibly corresponds to TRBD1 (5 bases). V gave up 6 bases and J gave up 4 bases, with 15 bases separating them. The CDR3 has 15 amino acids. Germline V gives CDR1 SNHLY, CDR2 FYNNEI. The chain's CDR3 is CASSKDTGGNEKLFF. Here the CDR3 DNA reads TGTGCCAGCAGCAAGGATACAGGCGGTAATGAAAAACTGTTTTTT.

The chain is built from TRBV5-1 and TRBJ1-2; 9 bases match TRBD1. J was trimmed by 7 bases and V by 4 bases; bases with no gene match: 8. The CDR3 runs 14 residues. From germline, CDR1 is SGHRS and CDR2 YFSETQ. CDR3 residues: CASSPTGGEGGYTF. The CDR3 bases are TGCGCCAGCAGCCCCACAGGGGGCGAGGGTGGCTACACCTTC.

The chain recombines TRBV5-4 with TRBJ2-5, with D possibly matching TRBD1 (7 bases). The CDR3 totals 16 residues. V lost 2 bases and J 4 bases, leaving 18 bases between the germline ends. Germline CDR1 SGHNT, CDR2 YYREEE (reference sequence). CDR3 sequence reads: CASSFGGTGEAETQYF. CDR3 sequence (DNA): TGTGCCAGCAGCTTCGGGGGTACAGGGGAGGCAGAGACCCAGTACTTC.

The chain carries TRBV11-3 and TRBJ2-3; possibly TRBD2 for D (6 bases). Trimming removed 2 bases from V and 2 bases from J, with 11 bases in between. Germline CDR1 SGHNT, CDR2 YENEEA. CDR3 length: 15 residues. The CDR3 bases are TGTGCCAGCAGCTTACGGGGGAGGACCACAGATACGCAGTATTTT. This translates into CASSLRGRTTDTQYF.

The chain recombines TRBV6-6 with TRBJ1-2, with 8 bases that match TRBD1. Germline assignment: CDR1 MNHNY and CDR2 SVGAGI (reference sequence). Trimming removed 5 bases from V and 4 bases from J; junction bases left unmatched: 9. This CDR3 is 15 amino acids long. Here the CDR3 DNA reads TGTGCCAGCAGTCAACAGGGGGGCCTTGTCTATGGCTACACCTTC. The encoded protein is CASSQQGGLVYGYTF.

The chain employs TRBV18 and TRBJ1-6; no clear D. Germline CDR1 reads KGHSH; CDR2 reads LQKENI. V lost 6 bases to trimming and J lost 9 bases, with 15 bases between them. The CDR3 is 14 residues long. The CDR3: CASSPDIGGSPLHF. DNA for the CDR3: TGTGCCAGCTCTCCCGACATTGGAGGTTCACCCCTCCACTTT.

This clone was detected a few times. CDR3 DNA: TGTGCCAGCAGCTTAGAGGGTACGAACACTGAAGCTTTCTTT. Translated, it gives CASSLEGTNTEAFF. The chain has TRBV7-3 and TRBJ1-1; the D is unclear. Trimming took 2 bases from V and 1 from J, leaving 8 bases between them. The CDR3 covers 14 residues. CDR1 is SGHTA, CDR2 FQGTGA, per germline.

The chain employs TRBV6-5 and TRBJ1-1; D is undetermined. This CDR3 is 14 amino acids long. Trimming left V 0 bases short and J 9 bases short, with 14 bases between. Germline CDR1 reads MNHEY; CDR2 reads SVGAGI. This CDR3 is CASSYSTKGTQAFF. CDR3 in DNA: TGTGCCAGCAGTTACTCAACCAAGGGAACGCAAGCTTTCTTT.

This chain uses TRBV11-2 with TRBJ2-5; D possibly matches TRBD1 or TRBD2 (6 bases each). Germline CDR1 is SGHAT and CDR2 is FQNNGV. The CDR3 sequence is 16 residues long. With 1 base removed from V and 5 bases from J, the gap between germline ends came to 17 bases. CDR3 loop: CASSLGGRGPKETQYF. In DNA form, the CDR3 reads TGTGCCAGCAGCTTAGGGGGCCGGGGGCCCAAGGAGACCCAGTACTTC.

The rearrangement uses TRBV6-6 and TRBJ2-5; 7 nucleotides agree with TRBD2. The CDR3 is 15 residues long. The germline gives CDR1 MNHNY, CDR2 SVGAGI (reference sequence). The V and J ends lost 2 bases and 3 bases, in that order; junction bases with no gene match: 6. DNA of the CDR3: TGTGCCAGCAGTTACCCACAGCGGGGCGAAGAGACCCAGTACTTC. It translates to CASSYPQRGEETQYF.

The rearrangement links TRBV7-6 to TRBJ2-1; 11 nucleotides agree with TRBD2. The V gene end was trimmed by 4 bases and the J gene end by 0 bases; junction bases not matched to a gene: 5. The CDR3 is 17 amino acids. Per germline, CDR1 SGHVS and CDR2 FNYEAQ. CDR3 amino acids: CASSSSGGSSSYNEQFF. CDR3 DNA: TGTGCCAGCAGCTCTAGCGGGGGGTCCAGCTCCTACAATGAGCAGTTCTTC.

The chain joins TRBV5-4 to TRBJ2-1, with TRBD1 as a possible D gene (6 bases). Germline loops: CDR1 SGHNT, CDR2 YYREEE (reference sequence). V lost 4 bases, J lost 6 bases, and 17 bases lay in between. The CDR3 runs 15 residues. Here the CDR3 reads CASSLGQSMINEQFF. CDR3 nucleotide sequence: TGTGCCAGCAGCCTTGGACAGTCCATGATCAATGAGCAGTTCTTC.